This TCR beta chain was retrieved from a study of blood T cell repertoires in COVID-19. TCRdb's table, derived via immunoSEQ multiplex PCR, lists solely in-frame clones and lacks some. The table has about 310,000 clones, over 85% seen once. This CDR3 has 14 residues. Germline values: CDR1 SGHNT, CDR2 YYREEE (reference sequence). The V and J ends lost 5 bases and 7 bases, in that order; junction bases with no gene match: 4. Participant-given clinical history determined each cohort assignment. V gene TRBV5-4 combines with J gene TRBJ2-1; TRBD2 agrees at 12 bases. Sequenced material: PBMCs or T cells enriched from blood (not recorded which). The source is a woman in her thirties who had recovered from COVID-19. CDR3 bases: TGTGCCAGCAGACCGACTAGCGGGAGTAATGAGCAGTTCTTC. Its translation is CASRPTSGSNEQFF. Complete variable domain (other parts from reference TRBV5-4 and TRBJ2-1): ETGVTQSPTHLIKTRGQQVTLRCSSQSGHNTVSWYQQALGQGPQFIFQYYREEENGRGNFPPRFSGLQFPNYSSELNVNALELDDSALYLCASRPTSGSNEQFFGPGTRLTVL.